The subject of this entry is one T cell receptor beta chain. What it binds is unknown. Germline assignment: CDR1 KGHSH and CDR2 LQKENI. The CDR3 sequence is 14 residues long. Between the trimmed V and J ends, which lost 3 bases and 7 bases, there was a span of 15 bases. Repertoires were generated with immunoSEQ multiplex PCR, while TCRdb's copy carries only in-frame clones and drops some. The sample lists 100,000 to 120,000 clones, about nine tenths occurring once. The source of the sample is a study of T cell responses to AZD1222 COVID-19 vaccine. Study observations and caveats: The study reported that nearly half of spike-specific TCRs target unmutated variant regions. Of the AZD1222 recipients, only 5 or 6 were seropositive at baseline.

Here the sequenced sample was peripheral blood, taken 28 days after the second AZD1222 dose. The sequence was obtained from an adult who received the AZD1222 COVID-19 vaccine. The J gene is TRBJ1-2, the V gene TRBV18; D not resolved. The CDR3 loop is CASSPEPIRGGYTF. The CDR3 DNA reads as TGTGCCAGCTCACCGGAACCAATTCGGGGTGGCTACACCTTC.